The entry that follows covers one T cell receptor beta chain sequence. The antigen this receptor binds is unknown. No base qualities exist here, and no much larger clone lies one base off it. The sample originates from a study of cytomegalovirus exposure and HLA in healthy donors (dated by TCRdb to the late 2010s). Describing the broader study: According to a later analysis, one platform produced both the 110 or so validation repertoires and the 730 or so repertoires of the first cohort. The study aimed to test whether signatures of past pathogen exposure could be identified by cataloging public T cell receptors. To predict cytomegalovirus infection status, the study brought together high-throughput TCR immunosequencing, statistical association of individual TCRs with disease status, and machine learning. Besides the first cohort of roughly 660 subjects, a separate validation cohort made up of 120 or so different subjects was used. The investigation overall reported the following: According to the authors, the approach could potentially be generalized to other disease states and immunological phenotypes. All 120 or so repertoires were used to score co-occurrence in the validation cohort in a later analysis, because that analysis had no HLA typing for the cohort. Of the cluster scores, 90% to 95% were above 0 in a later analysis, which found that TCRs clustered in the first cohort also tended to co-occur in the 120 or so validation repertoires. While some public TCRs were present in many individuals, most TCR sequences turned up only very rarely across donors. Three of the identified cytomegalovirus-associated TCR beta chains were confirmed in vitro to be specific for cytomegalovirus antigens. The classifier was reported to diagnose cytomegalovirus status with high specificity and sensitivity in both the original and validation cohorts. In the study, about 150 TCR beta chains were listed as associated with cytomegalovirus.

Separate from the roughly 700-subject first cohort, the validation cohort of 95 to 150 subjects was the group to which the donors belonged. CDR1 MNHEY and CDR2 SMNVEV were looked up in the germline V gene (reference sequence). The V and J ends are trimmed by 10 bases and 8 bases, leaving 14 bases between them. The CDR3 numbers 11 residues from cysteine through phenylalanine. Only the CDR3 portion is preserved as DNA: 33 bases, with reading frame beginning at the first base. The library came from the immunoSEQ multiplex PCR assay. In the authors' own workflow: A statistical classification framework was built to diagnose cytomegalovirus status from the catalog of TCR beta chain sequences. TCRdb carries this immuneACCESS record with in-frame sequences only. Its versions omit some clonotypes, under half of them owing to an unresolved V gene in the studies checked, with the rest unexplained. V and J calls and clone size are given by that table; D and trimming were obtained from the DNA. The sample records 300,000 to 350,000 clones, nearly 90% of which are singletons. The ten most abundant clones make up around 0.88% of the sample.

The origin of this receptor is a young man in good health and CMV-seronegative. Sequenced input: PBMCs. The sequence links TRBV27 to TRBJ1-2, with a weak D call of TRBD1 (5 bases match). The sequenced DNA: TGTGCCATTTGGGGGGTGAGCGGCTACACCTTC. The encoded protein is CAIWGVSGYTF.